A selection of T cell receptor beta chains follows, all from one sample in a study of OX40 agonist ivuxolimab in advanced cancers. Using immunoSEQ multiplex PCR, the repertoire was profiled, and TCRdb retains in-frame clones only, with some absent. Of roughly 84,000 clones detected, roughly 80% appear once; the ten largest clones hold approximately 4.5%. The sequencing here drew on CD4+ or CD8+ T cells sorted from blood, taken in a trial of the OX40 agonist ivuxolimab. The receptors were gathered from an adult with an advanced solid tumor such as melanoma, head and neck, liver or kidney cancer. CDR3s include the opening cysteine and the closing phenylalanine or tryptophan. The order of the fields is CDR3 length, D gene, clone size, J gene, V gene, CDR3 DNA, CDR3 protein. A D gene is named only where the DNA matches it firmly. Size values are once, few and many counts, or a class for expanded clones, and some rows have none.

13 | - | many | TRBJ1-5 | TRBV7-8 | TGTGCCAGCAGCTTCGGGAGGAATCAGCCCCAGCATTTT | CASSFGRNQPQHF
19 | TRBD2 | - | TRBJ2-2 | TRBV11-3 | TGTGCCAGCAGCCCCTTACCTGGGGGAGCGGGGCAAAACACCGGGGAGCTGTTTTTT | CASSPLPGGAGQNTGELFF
16 | - | once | TRBJ1-2 | TRBV7-9 | TGTGCCAGCAGCTTAGACGGCGACAGGACCTACTATGGCTACACCTTC | CASSLDGDRTYYGYTF
13 | - | - | TRBJ1-1 | TRBV2 | TGTGCCAGCAGTGAATTTGAGGTCTTTGAAGCTTTCTTT | CASSEFEVFEAFF
14 | - | - | TRBJ1-1 | TRBV30 | TGTGCCTGGTCATCTGGACCCTGGGGTACTGAAGCTTTCTTT | CAWSSGPWGTEAFF
11 | - | few | TRBJ1-4 | TRBV11-3 | TGTGCCAGCAGCTCCAGGGAAAAACTGTTTTTT | CASSSREKLFF
14 | - | - | TRBJ2-5 | TRBV5-1 | TGCGCCAGCAGCGAATCGATACTTCAAGAGACCCAGTACTTC | CASSESILQETQYF
15 | - | - | TRBJ1-2 | TRBV7-3 | TGTGCCAGCAGCTTACAGGGGCAGGCTAACTATGGCTACACCTTC | CASSLQGQANYGYTF
15 | - | - | TRBJ2-2 | TRBV5-4 | TGTGCCAGCAGCTTGGCCGGAGCTAGCGACGGGGAGCTGTTTTTT | CASSLAGASDGELFF
16 | TRBD2 | - | TRBJ2-3 | TRBV7-8 | TGTGCCAGCGCCACCGGGACTAGCAGATACACAGATACGCAGTATTTT | CASATGTSRYTDTQYF
13 | - | - | TRBJ1-2 | TRBV4-3 | TGCGCCAGCAGCCAAGACGGGCATGGTGGCTACACCTTC | CASSQDGHGGYTF
15 | - | - | TRBJ2-1 | TRBV11-3 | TGTGCCAGCAGCTTAGAGCGGAACTCCTACAATGAGCAGTTCTTC | CASSLERNSYNEQFF
16 | - | - | TRBJ2-3 | TRBV5-1 | TGCGCCAGCAGCTTGGTTGTGACAGTGTCCACAGATACGCAGTATTTT | CASSLVVTVSTDTQYF
14 | TRBD2 | - | TRBJ2-7 | TRBV4-3 | TGCGCCAGCAGCCAAGCTAGCGGGACCTACGAGCAGTACTTC | CASSQASGTYEQYF
15 | TRBD1 | - | TRBJ1-5 | TRBV27 | TGTGCCAGCAGCCGAATCGGGACAGAGGATCAGCCCCAGCATTTT | CASSRIGTEDQPQHF
14 | - | - | TRBJ1-2 | TRBV18 | TGTGCCAGCTCACCGGACCAGGGCCTCTATGGCTACACCTTC | CASSPDQGLYGYTF
15 | - | - | TRBJ2-7 | TRBV27 | TGTGCCAGCACCGACCCGGGGGCCCCCGGCCTCGAGCAGTACTTC | CASTDPGAPGLEQYF
14 | - | - | TRBJ1-1 | TRBV6-1 | TGTGCCAGCAGTGAGGGCAGGGGGAACACTGAAGCTTTCTTT | CASSEGRGNTEAFF
17 | - | - | TRBJ2-3 | TRBV5-1 | TGCGCCAGCAGCCCGCTTGGGGGGGCGTTAAGCACAGATACGCAGTATTTT | CASSPLGGALSTDTQYF
13 | - | - | TRBJ1-2 | TRBV5-1 | TGCGCCAGCAGCTTAGAAGGGCTTCGAGGCTACACCTTC | CASSLEGLRGYTF
12 | - | - | TRBJ1-2 | TRBV7-9 | TGTGCCAGCAGCTGGAGTCTGGTTGGCTACACCTTC | CASSWSLVGYTF
11 | - | - | TRBJ2-7 | TRBV2 | TGTGCCAGCAGTGAGGGCTACGAGCAGTACTTC | CASSEGYEQYF
17 | TRBD2 | - | TRBJ2-1 | TRBV5-6 | TGTGCCAGCAGCTTGGCGCTACTAGCGGGCTCCTACAATGAGCAGTTCTTC | CASSLALLAGSYNEQFF
14 | - | few | TRBJ2-7 | TRBV6-1 | TGTGCCAGCAGTGGGAGGGGGAGCTCCTACGAGCAGTACTTC | CASSGRGSSYEQYF
15 | - | - | TRBJ1-1 | TRBV11-3 | TGTGCCAGCAGCCCCGGGAGGGGCTTGAACACTGAAGCTTTCTTT | CASSPGRGLNTEAFF
12 | - | - | TRBJ2-7 | TRBV5-6 | TGTGCCAGCAGCCGGGCCAGCTACGAGCAGTACTTC | CASSRASYEQYF
14 | - | - | TRBJ1-1 | TRBV4-1 | TGCGCCAGCAGCCAAGGAGGGTCCAATATTAAAGCTTTCTTT | CASSQGGSNIKAFF
16 | TRBD1 | - | TRBJ1-3 | TRBV28 | TGTGCCAGCAGGGGAGGGGGCGGAGGGTCAGGAAACACCATATATTTT | CASRGGGGGSGNTIYF
17 | - | - | TRBJ2-3 | TRBV7-2 | TGTGCCAGCAGCTTATCTATGGCTAGCAGGTTCACAGATACGCAGTATTTT | CASSLSMASRFTDTQYF
16 | TRBD1 | - | TRBJ1-2 | TRBV4-2 | TGTGCCAGCAGCCGCGACCTGGGACAGGGGAATATTGGCTACACCTTC | CASSRDLGQGNIGYTF
14 | - | once | TRBJ1-5 | TRBV19 | TGTGCCAGTAGTTTCCAACAGGGTTTTCAGCCCCAGCATTTT | CASSFQQGFQPQHF
17 | TRBD2 | - | TRBJ2-1 | TRBV4-1 | TGCGCCAGCAGCTTACTAGCGGGAGGGATCGGAGGCGATGAGCAGTTCTTC | CASSLLAGGIGGDEQFF
15 | - | - | TRBJ2-1 | TRBV7-3 | TGTGCCAGAATGTTGGACTACCACTCCTACAATGAGCAGTTCTTC | CARMLDYHSYNEQFF
16 | TRBD2 | - | TRBJ2-1 | TRBV27 | TGTGCCAGCAGTTTATCGACTAGCGAGGCCTACAATGAGCAGTTCTTC | CASSLSTSEAYNEQFF
15 | - | - | TRBJ1-1 | TRBV6-5 | TGTGCCAGCAGTTACTCGACACTAATGAACACTGAAGCTTTCTTT | CASSYSTLMNTEAFF